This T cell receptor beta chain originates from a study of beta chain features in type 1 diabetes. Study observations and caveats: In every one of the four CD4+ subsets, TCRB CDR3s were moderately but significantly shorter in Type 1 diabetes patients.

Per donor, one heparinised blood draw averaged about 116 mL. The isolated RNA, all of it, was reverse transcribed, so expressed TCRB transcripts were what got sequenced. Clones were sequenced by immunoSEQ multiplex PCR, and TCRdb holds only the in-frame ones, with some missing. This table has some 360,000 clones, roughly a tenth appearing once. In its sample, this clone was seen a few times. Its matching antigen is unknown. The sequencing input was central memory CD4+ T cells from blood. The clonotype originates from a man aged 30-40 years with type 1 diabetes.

The CDR3 sequence is CASSLEALRTGELFF. The CDR3 bases are TGTGCCAGCAGCCTAGAAGCTCTACGGACCGGGGAGCTGTTTTTT. J is TRBJ2-2 and V is TRBV7-3; D is ambiguous. Germline CDR1 and CDR2: SGHTA and FQGTGA. CDR3 length: 15 amino acids. Trimming took 5 bases from V and 5 from J, leaving 15 bases between them.